What follows are 24 T cell receptor beta chains derived from one specimen sequenced in a study of CD8 T cells in Susac syndrome. cDNA came from roughly 0.47 to 1 ug RNA primed by random hexamers. MiXCR, applied by TCRdb to the immunoSEQ multiplex PCR reads, yields one record per CDR3 protein. The table has about 120,000 distinct CDR3 sequences, around 90% seen once; the top ten hold 0.13% to 0.15%. Sequencing was done on a sample of CD4+ T cells from PBMCs. The receptor set was obtained from a human donor in good health.

The rearrangement uses TRBV6-5 and TRBJ2-1; 11 nucleotides match TRBD2. CDR3 length: 14 residues. CDR1 and CDR2 (germline): MNHEY, SVGAGI. V dropped 7 bases and J dropped 7; count of bases not matched to a gene: 6. This chain's CDR3 is CASTWTSGSNEQFF. CDR3 nucleotide sequence: TGTGCCAGCACGTGGACTAGCGGGTCAAATGAGCAGTTCTTC.

This chain joins TRBV6-5 and TRBJ1-4; 7 bases agree with TRBD1. In germline, CDR1 is MNHEY, CDR2 SVGAGI. V shed 5 bases and J 5 bases; nucleotides not matched to a gene: 8. The CDR3 length is 15 residues. The chain's CDR3 is CASSIGGTANEKLFF. The CDR3 nucleotides read TGTGCCAGCAGTATCGGCGGGACAGCAAATGAAAAACTGTTTTTT.

The chain links TRBV6-2 or TRBV6-3 to TRBJ1-1; D unclear. The germline V gene encodes CDR1 MNHEY and CDR2 SVGEGT. V lost 9 bases, J lost 7 bases, and 9 bases lay in between. The CDR3 runs 10 residues. The CDR3 DNA is TGTGCCAGATCCTCCCATGAAGCTTTCTTT. Protein: CARSSHEAFF.

This clonotype was seen a single time. The J gene is TRBJ1-1, the V gene TRBV14; D might be TRBD1 (6 bases). The ends were cut back, 1 base at V and 7 bases at J, with 10 bases in the middle. CDR1 is SGHDN, CDR2 FVKESK, per germline. The length of the CDR3 is 13 residues. CDR3 region: CASSQGWTDEAFF. CDR3 in DNA: TGTGCCAGCAGCCAAGGCTGGACAGATGAAGCTTTCTTT.

The rearrangement uses TRBV27 and TRBJ2-4; TRBD2 might be the D (5 bases). Trimming cost V 0 bases and J 7 bases, with 10 bases left between them. The CDR3 runs to 14 residues. Germline lookup yields CDR1 MNHEY and CDR2 SMNVEV (reference sequence). The CDR3 region is CASSLSRAWNIQYF. CDR3 in DNA: TGTGCCAGCAGTTTATCGAGGGCGTGGAACATTCAGTACTTC.

J is TRBJ2-4 and V is TRBV6-2 or TRBV6-3; TRBD2 agrees at 9 bases. Germline assignment: CDR1 MNHEY and CDR2 SVGEGT. The CDR3 contains 18 residues. With V trimmed by 6 bases and J by 1 base, 13 bases remained unmatched. The CDR3 region is CASRTGTSFPAAKNIQYF. CDR3 bases: TGTGCCAGCAGGACCGGGACTAGCTTTCCGGCGGCCAAAAACATTCAGTACTTC.

The chain recombines TRBV28 with TRBJ1-2; 11 bases are a match to TRBD1. J was trimmed by 8 bases and V by 5 bases; bases with no gene match: 7. The CDR3 runs to 14 residues. The germline gives CDR1 MDHEN, CDR2 SYDVKM. The CDR3 nucleotides read TGTGCCAGCAGTAAGGGACAGGGGGAAGGAGGCTACACCTTC. It is translated as CASSKGQGEGGYTF.

This clonotype was observed a single time. The V gene is TRBV7-3, the J gene TRBJ2-1; D ambiguous. The CDR3 runs 14 residues. Germline V gene lookup returns CDR1 SGHTA and CDR2 FQGTGA. V lost 3 bases, J lost 0 bases, and 6 bases lay in between. The CDR3 is CASSLAVSYNEQFF. In DNA, the CDR3 is TGTGCCAGCAGCTTGGCAGTCTCCTACAATGAGCAGTTCTTC.

The gene calls are TRBV24-1 and TRBJ2-1, with 9 bases that match TRBD1. The CDR3 is 14 amino acids. Germline V gene data show CDR1 as KGHDR and CDR2 as SFDVKD. V was clipped by 4 bases and J by 9 bases; unmatched bases: 6. The CDR3 DNA is TGTGCCACCAGTGACGCGGACAGGGGCTTTGAGCAGTTCTTC. This sequence encodes CATSDADRGFEQFF.

The rearrangement links TRBV3-1 to TRBJ2-7; 7 bases are shared with TRBD2. Trimming cost V 3 bases and J 5 bases; bases outside gene matches: 7. Germline CDR1 and CDR2: LGHDT and YNNKEL (reference sequence). The CDR3 has 14 amino acids. The DNA of the CDR3 is TGTGCCAGCAGCCACCGGGCGGGGGTCCACGAGCAGTACTTC. This gives the protein CASSHRAGVHEQYF.

This CDR3 is CASSLGGTEVTGELFF. The DNA for the CDR3 is TGCGCCAGCAGCTTGGGAGGGACAGAGGTTACCGGGGAGCTGTTTTTT. V usage is TRBV5-1 and J usage is TRBJ2-2; 7 bases are a match to TRBD1. The V gene's germline CDR1 is SGHRS and CDR2 YFSETQ. J was trimmed by 5 bases and V by 0 bases; bases with no gene match: 7. This CDR3 region has 16 residues.

J is TRBJ1-2 and V is TRBV5-1; 7 bases map to TRBD1. This CDR3 contains 14 residues. The germline V gene encodes CDR1 SGHRS and CDR2 YFSETQ. V gave up 0 bases and J gave up 4 bases; unmatched junction bases: 3. The CDR3 region is CASSLGDRTYGYTF. The DNA of the CDR3 is TGCGCCAGCAGCTTGGGGGACAGAACCTATGGCTACACCTTC.

V and J are TRBV5-5 and TRBJ2-7; 11 bases align to TRBD2. Unmatched junction bases numbered 8, after V lost 6 bases and J lost 3 bases. Germline CDR1 SGHKS, CDR2 YYEKEE (reference sequence). The CDR3 extends over 15 amino acids. Here the CDR3 reads CASIAGTSGFYEQYF. The CDR3 nucleotides read TGTGCCAGCATCGCCGGGACTAGCGGTTTCTACGAGCAGTACTTC.

The chain uses TRBV6-1 and TRBJ2-1; 8 bases match TRBD2. Germline V CDR1 and CDR2: MNHNS, SASEGT. The trim removed 6 bases at V and 2 bases at J, leaving 3 bases unmatched. The CDR3 contains 14 residues. The CDR3 sequence is CASSVAGTYNEQFF. The CDR3, as DNA: TGTGCCAGCAGCGTAGCGGGAACCTACAATGAGCAGTTCTTC.

The V and J genes are TRBV12-3 or TRBV12-4 and TRBJ2-1; D is perhaps TRBD2 (6 bases). The length of the CDR3 is 12 residues. Trimming shortened V by 1 base and J by 8 bases, and 6 bases separated the two germline ends. CDR3 region: CASSLGEDEQFF. DNA for the CDR3: TGTGCCAGCAGTTTAGGGGAGGATGAGCAGTTCTTC.

J is TRBJ2-1 and V is TRBV6-2 or TRBV6-3; D remains unclear. V lost 6 bases and J 5 bases, leaving 8 bases between the germline ends. CDR3 length equals 12 residues. Germline-derived CDR1 and CDR2 are MNHEY and SVGEGT. CDR3 amino acids: CASSPDNNEQFF. The CDR3 nucleotides are TGTGCCAGCAGCCCCGATAACAATGAGCAGTTCTTC.

This clonotype was picked up one time. The CDR3 region is CASSLLPRQGTDTQYF. The CDR3 nucleotides read TGTGCCAGCAGCTTGTTACCGAGACAGGGGACAGATACGCAGTATTTT. The chain couples TRBV5-4 to TRBJ2-3; 8 bases map to TRBD1. The germline CDR1 and CDR2 sequences are SGHNT and YYREEE (reference sequence). The trim removed 1 base at V and 3 bases at J, leaving 7 bases unmatched. The CDR3 has 16 amino acids.

V and J are TRBV14 and TRBJ1-2, with a weak D call TRBD1 (6 bases). CDR1 and CDR2 (germline): SGHDN, FVKESK. This CDR3 spans 13 amino acids. V lost 4 bases to trimming and J lost 8 bases, with 14 bases between them. This CDR3 is CASSPKQGSGYTF. CDR3 bases: TGTGCCAGCAGCCCGAAACAGGGAAGCGGCTACACCTTC.

The chain couples TRBV20-1 to TRBJ2-3, with D possibly matching TRBD1 (5 bases). The CDR3 contains 15 residues. The germline V gene has CDR1 DFQATT and CDR2 SNEGSKA (reference sequence). Trimming cost V 3 bases and J 1 base, with 14 bases left between them. The CDR3 here is CSASLGVSGTDTQYF. For the CDR3, the DNA is TGCAGTGCTAGTTTAGGGGTCAGCGGCACAGATACGCAGTATTTT.

The chain employs TRBV6-5 and TRBJ2-2, with a weak D call TRBD1 (5 bases). This CDR3 contains 13 residues. Germline V CDR1 and CDR2: MNHEY, SVGAGI. Trimming took off 0 bases at V and 10 bases at J, with 9 bases between the two ends. CDR3 residues: CASSYSLGQELFF. The CDR3 region has the DNA TGTGCCAGCAGTTACTCGCTGGGGCAGGAGCTGTTTTTT.

The gene calls are TRBV29-1 and TRBJ1-4; D gene ambiguous. Germline V gene data show CDR1 as SQVTM and CDR2 as ANQGSEA. The CDR3 covers 13 residues. The germline V and J ends were trimmed by 7 bases and 0 bases, with 9 bases remaining between them. CDR3 in amino acids: CSAPGATNEKLFF. CDR3 bases: TGCAGCGCCCCCGGTGCAACTAATGAAAAACTGTTTTTT.

The CDR3: CASSGRVDEQYF. The CDR3 DNA reads as TGTGCCAGCAGTGGCCGAGTAGACGAGCAGTACTTC. This chain links TRBV27 with TRBJ2-7; D is ambiguous. With 5 bases removed from V and 5 bases from J, the gap between germline ends came to 10 bases. CDR3 size: 12 residues. From germline, CDR1 is MNHEY and CDR2 SMNVEV (reference sequence).

The table lists this clonotype with a count of one. The rearrangement uses TRBV6-5 and TRBJ1-5; D gene unclear. Looked up from germline, CDR1 is MNHEY and CDR2 is SVGAGI. Trimming cost V 2 bases and J 4 bases, with 6 bases left between them. This CDR3 has 13 amino acids. CDR3 nucleotides: TGTGCCAGCAGTTACCGGGCTAATCAGCCCCAGCATTTT. It is translated as CASSYRANQPQHF.

This clonotype appeared a few times. This sequence joins TRBV27 and TRBJ2-5; the D gene could be TRBD1 or TRBD2 (7 bases each). The CDR3 spans 15 residues. Trimming cost V 7 bases and J 2 bases, with 17 bases left between them. The germline CDR1 and CDR2 sequences are MNHEY and SMNVEV (reference sequence). The CDR3 region has the DNA TGTGCCAGCACCAGACAGGGAGCGGGACAAGAGACCCAGTACTTC. It specifies CASTRQGAGQETQYF.